The clone carrying this T cell receptor beta chain was seen a handful of times. Antigen: not known. TCRdb re-called the 5' RACE reads with MiXCR, one entry per CDR3 protein. Of 450,000 to 650,000 distinct CDR3 sequences in the sample, about a fifth were seen once. The data were taken from a study of T-cell memory formation after mild COVID-19. Study summary: The study found TCR clusters largely donor specific. Study conclusions and caveats: There was a balanced CD4/CD8 profile in clones contracting day 15 to 85, and later expanders leaned CD4+. Mainly in CM and EM were contracting CD4+ clones; CD8+ were in EMRA.

The CDR3 extends over 15 amino acids. The germline CDR1 and CDR2 sequences are MRHNA and SNTAGT. Unmatched junction bases numbered 0, after V lost 0 bases and J lost 2 bases. The sequence derives from an adult woman who had mild COVID-19 (a few samples of this study predate the infection). Cell type and time point are not known. The specimen sequenced was PBMCs or a T cell subset sorted from them (not recorded which). The chain has TRBV6-4 and TRBJ2-7; TRBD2 agrees at 11 bases. The CDR3 DNA follows: TGTGCCAGCAGTGACTCTAGCGGGGGGGCCTACGAGCAGTACTTC. Protein sequence: CASSDSSGGAYEQYF.